These T cell receptor beta chains were read from a single sample in a study of cytomegalovirus exposure and HLA in healthy donors. Using immunoSEQ multiplex PCR, the repertoire was profiled, and TCRdb retains in-frame clones only, with some absent. The sample consists of 300,000 or so clones, approximately 84% of them appearing once. Sequences were obtained from PBMCs. The receptors originated from a woman in her forties in good health and CMV-seropositive. Both conserved end residues are part of each CDR3. D genes are given only for firm matches. Where a row states a size, it is once, few, many or the class of an expanded clone; other rows omit it.

CDR3 protein,CDR3 DNA,D gene,V gene,J gene,clone size
CASSLDRVTDTQYF,TGTGCTAGCAGCCTTGACAGGGTCACAGATACGCAGTATTTT,TRBD1,TRBV7-7,TRBJ2-3,.
CASSLGGEDYGYTF,TGTGCCAGCAGCTTAGGAGGGGAAGACTATGGCTACACCTTC,.,TRBV25-1,TRBJ1-2,.
CASSLTDSSNEQFF,TGTGCCAGCAGCCTAACGGACAGCAGCAATGAGCAGTTCTTC,.,TRBV6-4,TRBJ2-1,.
CASSSYSGANGLTF,TGCGCCAGCAGCTCTTACTCTGGGGCCAACGGCCTGACTTTC,.,TRBV5-1,TRBJ2-6,few
CASSYLPGQRDSPLHF,TGTGCCAGCAGTTACTTACCGGGACAGAGGGACTCACCCCTCCACTTT,TRBD1,TRBV6-5,TRBJ1-6,.
CASSSSMGTGTQPQHF,TGTGCCAGCAGTTCCTCTATGGGGACAGGGACTCAGCCCCAGCATTTT,TRBD1,TRBV6-6,TRBJ1-5,.
CASSLQTSGTRVNYGYTF,TGTGCCAGCAGCTTACAAACCTCCGGGACACGAGTTAACTATGGCTACACCTTC,.,TRBV13,TRBJ1-2,.
CASSSGQIINQPQHF,TGTGCCAGCAGTTCGGGACAGATAATTAATCAGCCCCAGCATTTT,TRBD1,TRBV28,TRBJ1-5,.
CASSHSGTAYEQYF,TGCGCCAGCAGCCACTCCGGGACAGCATACGAGCAGTACTTC,TRBD1,TRBV5-1,TRBJ2-7,.
CASSQDQDRSYEQYF,TGCGCCAGCAGCCAAGATCAGGACAGATCCTACGAGCAGTACTTC,.,TRBV4-3,TRBJ2-7,.
CASSVGGQRPLNTIYF,TGTGCCAGCAGCGTAGGGGGGCAGAGACCTCTAAACACCATATATTTT,.,TRBV9,TRBJ1-3,.
CASSVEISGRAYEQFF,TGTGCCAGCAGCGTAGAAATAAGCGGGAGGGCCTATGAGCAGTTCTTC,TRBD2,TRBV9,TRBJ2-1,.
CASSRQGEGPSEQYF,TGTGCCAGCAGCCGACAGGGTGAGGGACCGAGCGAGCAGTACTTC,TRBD1,TRBV6-6,TRBJ2-7,.
CAISERGTNTEAFF,TGTGCCATCAGTGAGAGGGGGACGAACACTGAAGCTTTCTTT,.,TRBV10-3,TRBJ1-1,.
CASSGGTGAHEQFF,TGTGCCAGCAGTGGAGGGACAGGGGCACATGAGCAGTTCTTC,TRBD1,TRBV2,TRBJ2-1,.
CASSGMTGLGEAFF,TGTGCCAGCAGCGGAATGACAGGGCTCGGTGAAGCTTTCTTT,TRBD1,TRBV9,TRBJ1-1,.
CASSRGTGLYEQYF,TGTGCCAGCAGCCGAGGGACAGGGTTGTACGAGCAGTACTTC,TRBD1,TRBV14,TRBJ2-7,.
CASSLRTGENTGELFF,TGTGCCAGTAGCCTCAGGACAGGGGAGAACACCGGGGAGCTGTTTTTT,TRBD1,TRBV19,TRBJ2-2,.
CASSLVGSQAGGELFF,TGTGCCAGCAGCTTAGTAGGCAGCCAGGCAGGCGGGGAGCTGTTTTTT,.,TRBV11-3,TRBJ2-2,.
CASSLTSPPDTQYF,TGTGCCAGCAGCCTGACTAGCCCCCCAGATACGCAGTATTTT,TRBD2,TRBV7-2,TRBJ2-3,once
CASSSHGLTSGAIYEQYF,TGTGCCAGCAGTTCTCACGGCCTAACTAGCGGAGCGATCTACGAGCAGTACTTC,TRBD2,TRBV27,TRBJ2-7,.
CASSTRTEAPTEAFF,TGTGCCAGCAGCACTCGGACGGAGGCCCCCACTGAAGCTTTCTTT,.,TRBV9,TRBJ1-1,.
CASTPGGTRSYNEQFF,TGTGCCAGTACCCCGGGAGGGACTCGCTCCTACAATGAGCAGTTCTTC,TRBD2,TRBV19,TRBJ2-1,.
CASSGSGQLSGNTIYF,TGTGCCAGCAGCGGTTCGGGACAGCTTTCTGGAAACACCATATATTTT,TRBD1,TRBV4-2,TRBJ1-3,.
CASSPTGSQNIQYF,TGTGCCAGCAGTCCCACAGGGAGCCAAAACATTCAGTACTTC,.,TRBV27,TRBJ2-4,.
CASSFPGQGVAGELFF,TGTGCCAGCAGCTTTCCGGGACAGGGGGTCGCCGGGGAGCTGTTTTTT,TRBD1,TRBV11-3,TRBJ2-2,.
CASSFEGDYGYTF,TGCGCCAGCAGCTTCGAGGGGGACTATGGCTACACCTTC,.,TRBV5-1,TRBJ1-2,.
CAIRGGGYGYTF,TGTGCCATCAGGGGAGGTGGCTATGGCTACACCTTC,.,TRBV10-3,TRBJ1-2,.
CAIKPGLATDTQYF,TGTGCCATCAAACCGGGACTAGCGACAGATACGCAGTATTTT,TRBD2,TRBV10-3,TRBJ2-3,.
CASMRGGGSYEQYF,TGTGCCAGCATGCGGGGTGGAGGTTCCTACGAGCAGTACTTC,.,TRBV28,TRBJ2-7,.
CASSLSGGGASNYGYTF,TGTGCCAGCAGTTTAAGTGGAGGGGGCGCGTCTAACTATGGCTACACCTTC,TRBD1,TRBV27,TRBJ1-2,once
CASSLAGGTYEQYF,TGTGCCAGCAGCCTAGCGGGAGGGACTTACGAGCAGTACTTC,TRBD2,TRBV5-5,TRBJ2-7,.
CSFDSSYEQYF,TGCAGTTTCGACTCCTCCTACGAGCAGTACTTC,.,TRBV20-1,TRBJ2-7,.
CASSFLKPGTSGHYEQYF,TGTGCCAGCAGCTTTCTTAAACCCGGGACTAGCGGTCACTACGAGCAGTACTTC,TRBD2,TRBV14,TRBJ2-7,.
CAWSWDSNNSPLHF,TGTGCCTGGAGTTGGGACAGCAATAATTCACCCCTCCACTTT,TRBD1,TRBV30,TRBJ1-6,.
CASSLDNLGNQPQHF,TGCGCCAGCAGCCTGGACAACCTGGGCAATCAGCCCCAGCATTTT,.,TRBV5-1,TRBJ1-5,.
CASSLAWGDQPQHF,TGTGCCAGCAGCTTAGCGTGGGGGGATCAGCCCCAGCATTTT,.,TRBV7-8,TRBJ1-5,few
CASSVSPGGNEQFF,TGTGCCAGCAGCGTAAGTCCCGGGGGGAATGAGCAGTTCTTC,TRBD2,TRBV9,TRBJ2-1,.
CAGTVSLGGRSYNEQFF,TGTGCCGGGACTGTGTCTTTAGGCGGCCGCTCCTACAATGAGCAGTTCTTC,.,TRBV30,TRBJ2-1,.
CASSLAPGGPGETQYF,TGCGCCAGCAGCTTGGCCCCGGGAGGGCCAGGAGAGACCCAGTACTTC,TRBD2,TRBV5-1,TRBJ2-5,.
CASSKIADGRGTQYF,TGTGCCAGTAGCAAAATAGCGGACGGACGAGGGACCCAGTACTTC,.,TRBV19,TRBJ2-5,.
CASSQDWAKIGGMNTEAFF,TGCGCCAGCAGCCAAGATTGGGCCAAAATTGGGGGCATGAACACTGAAGCTTTCTTT,.,TRBV4-3,TRBJ1-1,.
CASKGSTRESYEQYF,TGTGCCAGCAAGGGCTCGACTAGGGAGTCCTACGAGCAGTACTTC,.,TRBV6-1,TRBJ2-7,.
CASSPRDTYYEQYF,TGTGCCAGTAGTCCCCGGGACACCTACTACGAGCAGTACTTC,.,TRBV19,TRBJ2-7,few
CASSGTGPYSGANVLTF,TGTGCCAGCAGTGGGACAGGACCCTACTCTGGGGCCAACGTCCTGACTTTC,TRBD1,TRBV2,TRBJ2-6,few
CASSGPVGPGNNEQFF,TGTGCCAGCAGCGGCCCTGTTGGTCCGGGGAACAATGAGCAGTTCTTC,.,TRBV9,TRBJ2-1,.
CAWSGDRGPQPQHF,TGTGCCTGGAGTGGGGACAGGGGGCCTCAGCCCCAGCATTTT,TRBD1,TRBV30,TRBJ1-5,.
CAWDNGGVQPQHF,TGTGCCTGGGATAACGGGGGTGTGCAGCCCCAGCATTTT,.,TRBV30,TRBJ1-5,.